The clone carrying this TCR beta chain was observed a few times. This specimen comes from a study of blood T cell repertoires in COVID-19. CDR3 length: 14 residues. V lost 3 bases, J lost 6 bases, and 5 bases stayed unmatched. Germline lookup yields CDR1 WNHNN and CDR2 SYGVQD (reference sequence). Per the original methods: Cell counts per sample came from amplifying reference gene primers. Clones were sequenced by immunoSEQ multiplex PCR, and TCRdb holds only the in-frame ones, with some missing. That table supplies the V and J calls and clone size; D and trimming were determined from the DNA. The sample has around 470,000 clones, 85% to 90% seen once.

The receptor was isolated from a man aged 18 to 29 with COVID-19, enrolled during active disease. The sequenced sample consisted of peripheral blood. The genes are TRBV10-1 and TRBJ1-2; 9 nucleotides align to TRBD1. CDR3 bases: TGCGCCAGCAGTGACTCGGACAGGGGCCATGGCTACACCTTC. Translated, it gives CASSDSDRGHGYTF.